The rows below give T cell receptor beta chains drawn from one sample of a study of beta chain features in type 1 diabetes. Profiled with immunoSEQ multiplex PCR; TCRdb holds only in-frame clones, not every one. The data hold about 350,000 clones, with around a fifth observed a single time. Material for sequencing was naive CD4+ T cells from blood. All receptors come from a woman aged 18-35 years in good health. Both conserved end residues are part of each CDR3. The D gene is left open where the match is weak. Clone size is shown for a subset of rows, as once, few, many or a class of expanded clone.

cdr3_aa: CASSPTGIGTGELFF; cdr3_nt: TGCGCCAGCAGCCCCACAGGGATCGGCACCGGGGAGCTGTTTTTT; j_call: TRBJ2-2; d_call: -; clone_size: few; v_call: TRBV4-1
cdr3_aa: CASSQAPTDTQYF; cdr3_nt: TGCGCCAGCAGCCAGGCACCAACAGATACGCAGTATTTT; j_call: TRBJ2-3; d_call: -; clone_size: few; v_call: TRBV4-3
cdr3_aa: CAWGRGANQETQYF; cdr3_nt: TGTGCCTGGGGGCGGGGGGCTAACCAAGAGACCCAGTACTTC; j_call: TRBJ2-5; d_call: TRBD2; clone_size: -; v_call: TRBV30
cdr3_aa: CASAAGSTYNEQFF; cdr3_nt: TGCGCCAGCGCCGCGGGCTCTACCTACAATGAGCAGTTCTTC; j_call: TRBJ2-1; d_call: -; clone_size: few; v_call: TRBV5-1
cdr3_aa: CAIHSTGELFF; cdr3_nt: TGTGCCATCCATAGCACCGGGGAGCTGTTTTTT; j_call: TRBJ2-2; d_call: -; clone_size: few; v_call: TRBV6-1
cdr3_aa: CASGLAGEYNEQFF; cdr3_nt: TGTGCCAGCGGGCTGGCGGGAGAGTACAATGAGCAGTTCTTC; j_call: TRBJ2-1; d_call: TRBD2; clone_size: few; v_call: TRBV7-9
cdr3_aa: CASSALPTGEGSGANVLTF; cdr3_nt: TGTGCCAGCAGCGCCCTTCCGACAGGGGAGGGATCTGGGGCCAACGTCCTGACTTTC; j_call: TRBJ2-6; d_call: -; clone_size: few; v_call: TRBV9
cdr3_aa: CASSLEQGGTEAFF; cdr3_nt: TGCGCCAGCAGCTTGGAACAGGGGGGCACTGAAGCTTTCTTT; j_call: TRBJ1-1; d_call: TRBD1; clone_size: few; v_call: TRBV5-1
cdr3_aa: CASSQRRACGEAFF; cdr3_nt: TGTGCCAGCAGCCAAAGGCGGGCGTGCGGTGAAGCTTTCTTT; j_call: TRBJ1-1; d_call: -; clone_size: -; v_call: TRBV7-3
cdr3_aa: CASSLGRTNYGYTF; cdr3_nt: TGTGCCAGCTCACTGGGCAGAACTAACTATGGCTACACCTTC; j_call: TRBJ1-2; d_call: -; clone_size: -; v_call: TRBV18
cdr3_aa: CASSDRGRTEAFF; cdr3_nt: TGTGCCAGTAGTGACAGGGGGCGTACTGAAGCTTTCTTT; j_call: TRBJ1-1; d_call: TRBD1; clone_size: -; v_call: TRBV19
cdr3_aa: CALFQGVYGYTF; cdr3_nt: TGTGCCTTGTTTCAAGGAGTTTATGGCTACACCTTC; j_call: TRBJ1-2; d_call: -; clone_size: -; v_call: TRBV30
cdr3_aa: CASSVVLQGAEQFF; cdr3_nt: TGTGCCAGCAGCGTAGTTCTACAGGGGGCTGAGCAGTTCTTC; j_call: TRBJ2-1; d_call: TRBD1; clone_size: -; v_call: TRBV9
cdr3_aa: CASSGLYSYNEQFF; cdr3_nt: TGTGCCAGCAGCGGGCTGTACTCCTACAATGAGCAGTTCTTC; j_call: TRBJ2-1; d_call: -; clone_size: -; v_call: TRBV9
cdr3_aa: CASSRPGEQFF; cdr3_nt: TGTGCCAGCAGCCGTCCGGGTGAGCAGTTCTTC; j_call: TRBJ2-1; d_call: -; clone_size: -; v_call: TRBV7-9
cdr3_aa: CASSPSLRGATGELFF; cdr3_nt: TGTGCCAGCAGCCCGTCCTTGCGGGGGGCCACCGGGGAGCTGTTTTTT; j_call: TRBJ2-2; d_call: TRBD2; clone_size: -; v_call: TRBV5-4
cdr3_aa: CASSLTGLSTDTQYF; cdr3_nt: TGTGCCAGCAGCTTAACGGGGTTGAGTACAGATACGCAGTATTTT; j_call: TRBJ2-3; d_call: -; clone_size: -; v_call: TRBV7-9
cdr3_aa: CASSLLTATQETQYF; cdr3_nt: TGCGCCAGCAGCTTGTTGACAGCGACACAAGAGACCCAGTACTTC; j_call: TRBJ2-5; d_call: -; clone_size: -; v_call: TRBV5-1
cdr3_aa: CASSFTGTGELFF; cdr3_nt: TGTGCCAGCAGCTTCACGGGGACCGGGGAGCTGTTTTTT; j_call: TRBJ2-2; d_call: -; clone_size: -; v_call: TRBV7-9